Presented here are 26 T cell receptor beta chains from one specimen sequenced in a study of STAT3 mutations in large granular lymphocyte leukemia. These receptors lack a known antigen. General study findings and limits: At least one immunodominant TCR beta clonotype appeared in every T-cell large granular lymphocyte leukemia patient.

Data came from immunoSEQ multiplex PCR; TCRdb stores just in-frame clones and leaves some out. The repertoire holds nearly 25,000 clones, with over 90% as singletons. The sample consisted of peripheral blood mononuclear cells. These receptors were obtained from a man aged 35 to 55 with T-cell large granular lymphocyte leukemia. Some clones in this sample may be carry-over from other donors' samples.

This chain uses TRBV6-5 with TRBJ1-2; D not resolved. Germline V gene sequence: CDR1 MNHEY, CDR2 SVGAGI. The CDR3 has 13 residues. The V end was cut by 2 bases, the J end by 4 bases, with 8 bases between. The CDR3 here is CASSYNSGYGYTF. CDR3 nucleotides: TGTGCCAGCAGTTACAACTCGGGCTATGGCTACACCTTC.

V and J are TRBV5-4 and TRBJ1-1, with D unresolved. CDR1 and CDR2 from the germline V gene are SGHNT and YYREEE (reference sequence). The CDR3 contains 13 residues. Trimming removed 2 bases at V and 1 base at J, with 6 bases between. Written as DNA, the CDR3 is TGTGCCAGCAGCTTTTATTGGAACACTGAAGCTTTCTTT. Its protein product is CASSFYWNTEAFF.

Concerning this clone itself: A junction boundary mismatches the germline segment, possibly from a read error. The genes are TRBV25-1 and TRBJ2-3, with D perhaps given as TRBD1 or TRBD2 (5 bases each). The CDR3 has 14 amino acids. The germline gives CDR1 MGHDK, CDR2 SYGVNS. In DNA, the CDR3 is TGTGCCAGCAGCGAATTGGCAGGGAGTGGGACGCAGTATTTT. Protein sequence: CASSELAGSGTQYF.

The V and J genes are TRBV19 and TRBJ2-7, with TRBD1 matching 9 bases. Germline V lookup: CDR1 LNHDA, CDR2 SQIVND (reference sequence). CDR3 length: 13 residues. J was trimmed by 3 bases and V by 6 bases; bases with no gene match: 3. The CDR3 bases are TGTGCCAGTAGCGGACAGGGGTACTACGAGCAGTACTTC. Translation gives CASSGQGYYEQYF.

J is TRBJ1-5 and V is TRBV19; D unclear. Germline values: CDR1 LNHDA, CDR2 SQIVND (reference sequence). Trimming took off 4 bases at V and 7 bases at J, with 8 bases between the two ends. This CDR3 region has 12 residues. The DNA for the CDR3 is TGTGCCAGTAGTACCGGACGCCAGCCCCAGCATTTT. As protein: CASSTGRQPQHF.

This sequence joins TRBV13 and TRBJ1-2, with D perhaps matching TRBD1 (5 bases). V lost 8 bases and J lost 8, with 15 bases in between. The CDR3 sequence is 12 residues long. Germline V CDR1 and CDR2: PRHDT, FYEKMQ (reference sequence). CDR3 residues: CASRDLEGGYTF. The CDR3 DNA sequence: TGTGCCAGCCGGGACTTAGAGGGCGGCTACACCTTC.

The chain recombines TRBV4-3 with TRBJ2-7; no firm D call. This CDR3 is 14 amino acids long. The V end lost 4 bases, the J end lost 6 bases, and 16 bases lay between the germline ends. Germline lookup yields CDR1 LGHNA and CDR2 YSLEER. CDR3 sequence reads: CASSPGVNSGEQYF. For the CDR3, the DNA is TGCGCCAGCAGCCCAGGCGTTAATTCAGGCGAGCAGTACTTC.

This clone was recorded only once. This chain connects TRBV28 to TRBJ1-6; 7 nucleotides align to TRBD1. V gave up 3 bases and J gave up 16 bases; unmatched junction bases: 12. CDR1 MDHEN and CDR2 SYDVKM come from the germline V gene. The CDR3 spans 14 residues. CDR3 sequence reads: CASSFLGGGEGLHF. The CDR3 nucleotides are TGTGCCAGCAGTTTTCTCGGAGGGGGCGAGGGGCTCCACTTT.

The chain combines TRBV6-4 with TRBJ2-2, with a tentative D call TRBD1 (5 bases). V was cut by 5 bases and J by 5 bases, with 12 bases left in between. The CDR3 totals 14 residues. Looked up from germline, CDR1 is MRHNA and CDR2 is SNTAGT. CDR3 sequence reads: CASSRSQDTGELFF. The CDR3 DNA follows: TGTGCCAGCAGTAGGTCACAGGATACCGGGGAGCTGTTTTTT.

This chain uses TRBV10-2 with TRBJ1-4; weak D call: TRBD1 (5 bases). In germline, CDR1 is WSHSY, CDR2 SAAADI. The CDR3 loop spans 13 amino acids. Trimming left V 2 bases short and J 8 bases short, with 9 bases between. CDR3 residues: CASSEDSGEKLFF. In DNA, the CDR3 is TGCGCCAGCAGTGAGGACAGCGGCGAAAAACTGTTTTTT.

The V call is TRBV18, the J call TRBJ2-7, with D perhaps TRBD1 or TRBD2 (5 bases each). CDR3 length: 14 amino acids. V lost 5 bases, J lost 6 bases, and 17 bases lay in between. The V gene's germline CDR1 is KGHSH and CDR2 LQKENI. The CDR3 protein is CASSAGTARSEQYF. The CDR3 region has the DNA TGTGCCAGCTCAGCCGGGACGGCCCGCTCCGAGCAGTACTTC.

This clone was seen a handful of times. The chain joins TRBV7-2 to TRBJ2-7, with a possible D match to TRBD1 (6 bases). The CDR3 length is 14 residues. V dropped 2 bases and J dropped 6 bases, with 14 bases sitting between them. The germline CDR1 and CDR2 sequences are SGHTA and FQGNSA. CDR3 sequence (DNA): TGTGCCAGCAGCTTAAACAGGGTTTCTGCCGAGCAGTACTTC. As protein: CASSLNRVSAEQYF.

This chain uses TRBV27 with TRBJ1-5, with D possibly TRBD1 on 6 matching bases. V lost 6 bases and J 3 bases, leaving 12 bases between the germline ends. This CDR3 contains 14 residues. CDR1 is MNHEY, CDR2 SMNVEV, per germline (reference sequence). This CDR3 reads CASSPGQLNQPQHF. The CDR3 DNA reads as TGTGCCAGCAGCCCCGGACAGCTCAATCAGCCCCAGCATTTT.

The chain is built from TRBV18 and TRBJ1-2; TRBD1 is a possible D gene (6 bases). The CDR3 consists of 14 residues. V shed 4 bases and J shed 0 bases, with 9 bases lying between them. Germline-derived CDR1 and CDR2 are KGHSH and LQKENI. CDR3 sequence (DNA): TGTGCCAGCTCACGGGACACCTCTAACTATGGCTACACCTTC. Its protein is CASSRDTSNYGYTF.

Written as DNA, the CDR3 is TGTGCCAGCAGCTCGGCCCCCACTTCCTACGAGCAGTACTTC. It encodes CASSSAPTSYEQYF. This rearrangement joins TRBV5-6 to TRBJ2-7; no clear D gene. Germline loops: CDR1 SGHDT, CDR2 YYEEEE. This CDR3 comprises 14 residues. The germline V and J ends were trimmed by 3 bases and 1 base, with 11 bases remaining between them. Supplemented by reference TRBV5-6 and TRBJ2-7, the full variable domain reads DAGVTQSPTHLIKTRGQQVTLRCSPKSGHDTVSWYQQALGQGPQFIFQYYEEEERQRGNFPDRFSGHQFPNYSSELNVNALLLGDSALYLCASSSAPTSYEQYFGPGTRLTVT.

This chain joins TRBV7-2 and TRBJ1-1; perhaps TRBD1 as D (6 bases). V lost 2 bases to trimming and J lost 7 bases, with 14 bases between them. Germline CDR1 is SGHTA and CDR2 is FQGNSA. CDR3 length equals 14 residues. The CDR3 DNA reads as TGTGCCAGCAGCTTACCCTTTTTGGACAGTGAAGCTTTCTTT. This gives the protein CASSLPFLDSEAFF.

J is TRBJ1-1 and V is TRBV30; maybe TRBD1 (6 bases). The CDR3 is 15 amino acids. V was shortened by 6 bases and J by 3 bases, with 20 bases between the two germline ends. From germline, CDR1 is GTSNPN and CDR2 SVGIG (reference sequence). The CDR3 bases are TGTGCCTGTACCGGGGGGGCGAAACTTGACACTGAAGCTTTCTTT. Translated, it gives CACTGGAKLDTEAFF.

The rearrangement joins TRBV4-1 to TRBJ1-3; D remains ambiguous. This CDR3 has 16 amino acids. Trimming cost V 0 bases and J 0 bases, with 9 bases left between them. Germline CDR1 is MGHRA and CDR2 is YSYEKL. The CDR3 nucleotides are TGCGCCAGCAGCCAAGAAGGACTTAGCTCTGGAAACACCATATATTTT. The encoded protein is CASSQEGLSSGNTIYF.

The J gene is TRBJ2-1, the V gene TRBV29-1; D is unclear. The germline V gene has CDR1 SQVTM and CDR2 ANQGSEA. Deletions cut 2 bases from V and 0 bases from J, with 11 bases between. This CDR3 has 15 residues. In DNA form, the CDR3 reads TGCAGCGTTGAATCCGGCGGTAGCTCCTACAATGAGCAGTTCTTC. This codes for CSVESGGSSYNEQFF.

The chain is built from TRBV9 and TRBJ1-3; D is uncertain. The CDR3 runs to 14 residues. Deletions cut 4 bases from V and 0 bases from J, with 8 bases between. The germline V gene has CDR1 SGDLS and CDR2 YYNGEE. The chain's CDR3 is CASSSRNSGNTIYF. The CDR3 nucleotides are TGTGCCAGCAGCTCAAGAAACTCTGGAAACACCATATATTTT.

This chain's CDR3 is CAWSGWTGDNEKLFF. Here the CDR3 DNA reads TGTGCCTGGAGTGGATGGACAGGGGATAATGAAAAACTGTTTTTT. The V gene is TRBV30, the J gene TRBJ1-4, with 9 bases lining up with TRBD1. Trimming cost V 1 base and J 4 bases; bases outside gene matches: 4. Germline-derived CDR1 and CDR2 are GTSNPN and SVGIG (reference sequence). The CDR3 extends over 15 amino acids. Full variable domain (outside the CDR3, taken from reference TRBV30 and TRBJ1-4): SQTIHQWPATLVQPVGSPLSLECTVEGTSNPNLYWYRQAAGRGLQLLFYSVGIGQISSEVPQNLSASRPQDRQFILSSKKLLLSDSGFYLCAWSGWTGDNEKLFFGSGTQLSVL.

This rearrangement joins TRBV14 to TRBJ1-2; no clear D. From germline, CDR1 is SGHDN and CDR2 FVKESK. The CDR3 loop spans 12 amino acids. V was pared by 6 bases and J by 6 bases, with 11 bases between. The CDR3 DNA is TGTGCCAGCAGTCCTATGATTCATGGCTACACCTTC. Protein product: CASSPMIHGYTF. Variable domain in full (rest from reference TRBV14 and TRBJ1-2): EAGVTQFPSHSVIEKGQTVTLRCDPISGHDNLYWYRRVMGKEIKFLLHFVKESKQDESGMPNNRFLAERTGGTYSTLKVQPAELEDSGVYFCASSPMIHGYTFGSGTRLTVV.

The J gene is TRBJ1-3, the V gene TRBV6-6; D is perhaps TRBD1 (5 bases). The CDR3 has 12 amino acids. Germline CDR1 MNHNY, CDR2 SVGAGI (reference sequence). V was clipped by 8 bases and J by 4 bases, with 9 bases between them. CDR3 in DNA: TGTGCCAGCGGACAACAGGGAAACACCATATATTTT. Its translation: CASGQQGNTIYF.

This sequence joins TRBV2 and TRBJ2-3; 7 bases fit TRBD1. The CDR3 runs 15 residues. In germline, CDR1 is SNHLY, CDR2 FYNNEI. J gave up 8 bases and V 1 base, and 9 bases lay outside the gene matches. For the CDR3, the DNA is TGTGCCAGCAGTGAAGGGAGAGTTACAGGGGCTACGCAGTATTTT. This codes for CASSEGRVTGATQYF. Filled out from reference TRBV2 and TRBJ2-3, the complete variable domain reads EPEVTQTPSHQVTQMGQEVILRCVPISNHLYFYWYRQILGQKVEFLVSFYNNEISEKSEIFDDQFSVERPDGSNFTLKIRSTKLEDSAMYFCASSEGRVTGATQYFGPGTRLTVL.

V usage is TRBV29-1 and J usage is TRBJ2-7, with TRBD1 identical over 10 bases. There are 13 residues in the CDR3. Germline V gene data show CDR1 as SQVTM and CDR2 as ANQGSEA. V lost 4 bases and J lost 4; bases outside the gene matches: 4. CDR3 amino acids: CSVGQGAIYEQYF. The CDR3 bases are TGCAGCGTTGGACAGGGGGCGATTTACGAGCAGTACTTC.

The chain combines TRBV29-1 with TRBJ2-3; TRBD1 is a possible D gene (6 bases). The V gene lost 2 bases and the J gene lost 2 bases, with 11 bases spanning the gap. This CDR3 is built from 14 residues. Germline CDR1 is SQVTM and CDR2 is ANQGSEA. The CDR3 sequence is CSVELGANTDTQYF. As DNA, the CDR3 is TGCAGCGTTGAATTGGGGGCCAACACAGATACGCAGTATTTT.